This record looks at one T cell receptor (beta chain) sequence and its context. Its antigen is not identified. Primers: 60 Vbeta forward and 13 Jbeta reverse. Sequencing used immunoSEQ multiplex PCR; TCRdb keeps in-frame clones, though not all of them. The sample carries about 120,000 clones, around 81% recorded once. The data derive from a study of cytomegalovirus exposure and HLA in healthy donors. Study-wide results and limits: Sequencing depth across donors, presence/absence analyses assumed, was roughly uniform. Immune exposure information comprised only CMV serostatus. Reportedly, HLA-A and HLA-B alleles of most subjects were accurately predicted from TCR beta.

The V end lost 2 bases, the J end lost 6 bases, and 7 bases lay between the germline ends. Germline CDR1 reads GTSNPN; CDR2 reads SVGIG (reference sequence). This CDR3 is built from 11 residues. The source of this sequence is a woman between 40 and 50 years old in good health and CMV-seronegative. The sequenced sample was PBMCs. The V and J genes are TRBV30 and TRBJ1-2, with no clear D. This chain's CDR3 is CAWSPRNGYTF. CDR3 sequence (DNA): TGTGCCTGGAGTCCCAGAAATGGCTACACCTTC.